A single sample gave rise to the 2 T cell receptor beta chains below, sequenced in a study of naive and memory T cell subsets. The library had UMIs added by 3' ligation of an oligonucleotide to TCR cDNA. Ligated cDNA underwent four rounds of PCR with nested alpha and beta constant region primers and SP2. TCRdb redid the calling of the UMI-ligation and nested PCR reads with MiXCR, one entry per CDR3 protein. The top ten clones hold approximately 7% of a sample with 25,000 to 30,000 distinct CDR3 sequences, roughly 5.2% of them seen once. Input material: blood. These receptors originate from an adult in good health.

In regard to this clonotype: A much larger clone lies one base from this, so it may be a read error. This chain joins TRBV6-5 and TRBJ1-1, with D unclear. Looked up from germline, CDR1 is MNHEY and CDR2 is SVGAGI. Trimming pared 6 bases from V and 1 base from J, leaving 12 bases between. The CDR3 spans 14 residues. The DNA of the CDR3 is TGTGCCAGCAGGTGGGAACAGTCGAACACTGAAGCTTTCTTT. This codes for CASRWEQSNTEAFF.

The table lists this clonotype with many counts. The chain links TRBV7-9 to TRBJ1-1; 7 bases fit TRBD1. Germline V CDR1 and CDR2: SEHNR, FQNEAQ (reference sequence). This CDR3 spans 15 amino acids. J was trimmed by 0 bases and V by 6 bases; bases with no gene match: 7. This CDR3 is CASSSGDSLNTEAFF. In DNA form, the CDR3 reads TGTGCCAGCAGTTCCGGGGACAGCCTGAACACTGAAGCTTTCTTT.